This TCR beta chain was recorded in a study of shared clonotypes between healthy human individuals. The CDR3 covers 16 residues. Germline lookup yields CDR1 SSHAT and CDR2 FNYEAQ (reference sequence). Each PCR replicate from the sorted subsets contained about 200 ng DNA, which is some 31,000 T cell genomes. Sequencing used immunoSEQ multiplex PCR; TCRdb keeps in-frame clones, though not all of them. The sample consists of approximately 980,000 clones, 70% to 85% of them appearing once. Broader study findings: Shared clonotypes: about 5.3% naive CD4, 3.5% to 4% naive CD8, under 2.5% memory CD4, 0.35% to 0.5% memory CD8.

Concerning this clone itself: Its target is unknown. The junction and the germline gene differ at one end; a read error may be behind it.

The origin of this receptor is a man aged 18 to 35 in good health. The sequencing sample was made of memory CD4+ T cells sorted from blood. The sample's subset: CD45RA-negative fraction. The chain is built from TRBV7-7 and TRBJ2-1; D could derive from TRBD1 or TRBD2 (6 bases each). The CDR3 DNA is TGTGCTAGCAGCTTACGTGGGGGGCAAGGGTACAATGAGCAGTTCTTC. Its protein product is CASSLRGGQGYNEQFF. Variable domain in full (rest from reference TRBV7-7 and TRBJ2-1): GAGVSQSPRYKVTKRGQDVTLRCDPISSHATLYWYQQALGQGPEFLTYFNYEAQPDKSGLPSDRFSAERPEGSISTLTIQRTEQRDSAMYRCASSLRGGQGYNEQFFGPGTRLTVL.